This T cell receptor (beta chain) was documented in a study of vaccination and CD4 T cells after COVID-19. In regard to this clonotype: Its target is unknown.

Indicated treatment: 10-day PBMC culture with coronavirus spike peptide pools or control peptides (ViraFEST assay). Sequencing of DNA taken from cultured CD4+ T cells relied on the Oncomine TCR Beta short-read assay. CD4+ T cells were cultured, and genomic DNA was extracted from them. TCRdb passed the PCR reads through MiXCR, listing each CDR3 protein once. The sample records approximately 15,000 distinct CDR3 sequences, 57% being singletons. The CDR3 extends over 13 amino acids. The V and J ends lost 4 bases and 0 bases respectively, with 7 bases between them. Germline lookup yields CDR1 DFQATT and CDR2 SNEGSKA (reference sequence).

The chain recombines TRBV20-1 with TRBJ2-1; the D gene is possibly TRBD2 (5 bases). Sequencing input: CD4+ T cells from blood, cultured in vitro. This clonotype was sampled from a human donor who had recovered from COVID-19. The DNA of the CDR3 is TGCAGTGCTAACCTAGCCTCCTACAATGAGCAGTTCTTC. This sequence encodes CSANLASYNEQFF.